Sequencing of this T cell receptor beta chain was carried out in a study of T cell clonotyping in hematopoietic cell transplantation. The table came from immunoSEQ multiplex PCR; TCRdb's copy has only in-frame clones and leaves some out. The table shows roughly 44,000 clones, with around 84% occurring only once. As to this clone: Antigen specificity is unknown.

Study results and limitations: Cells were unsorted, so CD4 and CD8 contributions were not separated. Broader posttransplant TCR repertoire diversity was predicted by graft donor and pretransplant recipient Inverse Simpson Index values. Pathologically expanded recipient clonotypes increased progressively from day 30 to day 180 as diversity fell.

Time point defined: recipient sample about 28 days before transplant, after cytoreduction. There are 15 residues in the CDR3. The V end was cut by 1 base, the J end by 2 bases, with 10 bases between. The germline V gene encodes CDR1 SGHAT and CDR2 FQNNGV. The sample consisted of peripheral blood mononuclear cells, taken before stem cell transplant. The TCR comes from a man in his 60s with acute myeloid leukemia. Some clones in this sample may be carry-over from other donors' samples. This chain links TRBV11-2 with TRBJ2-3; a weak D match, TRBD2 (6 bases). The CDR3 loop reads CASSLVRTTTDTQYF. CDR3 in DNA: TGTGCCAGCAGCTTAGTGAGGACTACCACAGATACGCAGTATTTT.